This passage covers 20 T cell receptor beta chains from one sample sequenced in a study of CD8+ T cells in alopecia areata. Sorting of pooled cutaneous lymph node cells was based on CD4, CD8alpha, NKG2D, NKG2ACE and other markers. In each case, RNA was isolated and then reverse transcribed into cDNA as the sequencing template. Repertoires were generated with immunoSEQ multiplex PCR, while TCRdb's copy carries only in-frame clones and drops some. The sample yields approximately 300,000 clones, without any singletons. The sequenced sample consisted of CD4+ T cells sorted from a lymph node. Receptors originate from a C3H/HeJ mouse with alopecia areata. Mouse strain MHC haplotype: H2-k.

For this clone: Germline and genes: mouse. The read is 4 residues too short to cover the CDR3 end, so that end is filled in from the germline J gene. Other nucleotide sequences in the sample specify the same CDR3. This rearrangement joins TRBV13-1 to TRBJ2-7; 7 nucleotides match TRBD2. This CDR3 has 12 residues. Germline V gene data show CDR1 as NSHNY and CDR2 as SYGAGN. With V trimmed by 4 bases and J by 3 bases, 1 base remained unmatched. The DNA read from the CDR3 is TGTGCCAGCAGTCGGACTGGCTAT. Translated, it gives CASSRTGY. The complete CDR3 protein is CASSRTGYEQYF.

This clone was detected only a few times. Mouse names are used for the genes. The read stops 4 residues short of the end of the CDR3; the missing end is completed from the germline J gene. J is TRBJ2-3 and V is TRBV5, with D possibly TRBD2 on 7 matching bases. The CDR3 sequence is 16 residues long. V lost 1 base and J 1 base, leaving 12 bases between the germline ends. Looked up from germline, CDR1 is LGHNA and CDR2 is YNLKQL (reference sequence). Partial CDR3 DNA: TGTGCCAGCAGCCAAGGGGTGGGGGGCGGTGCAGAA. As protein: CASSQGVGGGAE. The complete CDR3 reads CASSQGVGGGAETLYF.

A note on this clone: Mouse names are used for the genes. The CDR3 end lies 4 residues beyond the end of the read and is filled in from the germline J gene. The identical CDR3 is also encoded by other nucleotide sequences in the sample. The gene calls are TRBV19 and TRBJ2-3; 10 bases align to TRBD2. Germline CDR1 and CDR2: FNHDT and SITEND (reference sequence). The CDR3 runs 16 residues. V lost 2 bases, J lost 2 bases, and 5 bases stayed unmatched. Here the CDR3 reads CASSMGWGGSAETLYF. CDR3 DNA, as far as it was read: TGTGCCAGCAGTATGGGCTGGGGGGGCTCTGCAGAA.

Concerning this clone itself: Mouse gene names apply. The read is 4 residues too short to cover the CDR3 end, so that end is filled in from the germline J gene. This chain joins TRBV5 and TRBJ2-5; 8 nucleotides match TRBD2. The CDR3 contains 14 residues. Germline CDR1 and CDR2: LGHNA and YNLKQL (reference sequence). The CDR3: CASSHRLGKDTQYF. The sequenced CDR3 bases are TGTGCCAGCAGCCATAGACTGGGGAAAGAC.

Turning to this clone: Mouse names are used for the genes. The read terminates 4 residues before the CDR3 end, so the remaining end is supplied by the germline J gene. Different DNA sequences within this sample yield the same CDR3. The chain carries TRBV13-1 and TRBJ2-2; D is unresolved. V lost 5 bases to trimming and J lost 2 bases, with 7 bases between them. Germline loops: CDR1 NSHNY, CDR2 SYGAGN. This CDR3 has 13 amino acids. The sequenced part of the CDR3 DNA is TGTGCCAGCAGAACACAGAACACCGGG. It yields the protein CASRTQNTG. The entire CDR3 protein reads CASRTQNTGQLYF.

For this clone: The genes are named according to mouse. Coverage ceases 4 residues before the CDR3 finishes, and the germline J gene fills in the end. Other DNA sequences within the sample encode an identical CDR3. The chain uses TRBV13-3 and TRBJ2-1; TRBD1 matches 7 bases. The CDR3 is made up of 13 amino acids. V trimming: 4 bases; J trimming: 4 bases; junction bases outside the gene matches: 2. CDR1 is NNHDY, CDR2 SYVADS, per germline. This CDR3 reads CASSLGQYAEQFF. The CDR3 DNA, read in part, is TGTGCCAGCAGTCTGGGACAGTATGCT.

Note on this clone: The genes are named according to mouse. The sequenced fragment ends 4 residues before the CDR3 boundary, so the rest is inferred from the germline J gene. The chain is built from TRBV5 and TRBJ1-1, with D possibly being TRBD1 (6 bases). CDR1 is LGHNA and CDR2 is YNLKQL in the germline V gene (reference sequence). Deletions cut 3 bases from V and 3 bases from J, with 14 bases between. The CDR3 totals 15 residues. This CDR3 reads CASSQTGTTYTEVFF. Incomplete CDR3 DNA: TGTGCCAGCAGCCAGACCGGGACAACCTACACA.

This clone was counted between two and nine times. Mouse gene names apply. The read stops 4 residues short of the end of the CDR3; the missing end is completed from the germline J gene. Distinct nucleotide sequences in the sample also encode this CDR3. The V gene is TRBV1, the J gene TRBJ2-5; a possible D gene is TRBD2 (7 bases). Germline V gene lookup returns CDR1 NSQYPW and CDR2 LRSPGD (reference sequence). V lost 0 bases to trimming and J lost 0 bases, with 10 bases between them. This CDR3 has 16 residues. The DNA read from the CDR3 is TGCACCTGCAGTGCAGATTGGGGGGCGAACCAAGAC. This gives the protein CTCSADWGANQD. The whole CDR3 reads CTCSADWGANQDTQYF.

Notes on this clone: Gene and germline names: mouse. The read comes to an end 4 residues before the CDR3 does, leaving the germline J gene to fill in the end. V is TRBV19 and J is TRBJ1-1, with D possibly matching TRBD1 (5 bases). This CDR3 contains 14 residues. The V and J ends lost 0 bases and 3 bases respectively, with 9 bases between them. Germline values: CDR1 FNHDT, CDR2 SITEND (reference sequence). CDR3 protein: CASSIGGEDTEVFF. The CDR3 DNA, read in part, is TGTGCCAGCAGTATAGGGGGGGAGGACACA. The whole variable domain, filled in from reference TRBV19 and TRBJ1-1, reads GGIITQTPKFLIGQEGQKLTLKCQQNFNHDTMYWYRQDSGKGLRLIYYSITENDLQKGDLSEGYDASREKKSSFSLTVTSAQKNEMAVFLCASSIGGEDTEVFFGKGTRLTVV.

This clone turned up a few times. Gene names and germline match the mouse. The missing CDR3 end, 4 residues past where the read stops, is filled in from the germline J gene. This sample includes further DNA sequences coding for the same CDR3. This chain connects TRBV13-1 to TRBJ2-1, with 7 nucleotides matching TRBD1. With V trimmed by 0 bases and J by 5 bases, 2 bases remained unmatched. The germline CDR1 and CDR2 sequences are NSHNY and SYGAGN. This CDR3 has 14 amino acids. This CDR3 is CASSDATGDAEQFF. The CDR3 bases that were read are TGTGCCAGCAGTGATGCTACAGGGGATGCT.

For this clone: Mouse gene names and germline throughout. The read is 4 residues too short to cover the CDR3 end, so that end is filled in from the germline J gene. The chain is built from TRBV13-1 and TRBJ2-1; 7 bases agree with TRBD2. The J segment lost 1 base and the V segment lost 1 base, leaving 5 bases of the junction unmatched. Germline assignment: CDR1 NSHNY and CDR2 SYGAGN. The CDR3 loop spans 16 amino acids. This CDR3 reads CASSDSLGSNYAEQFF. CDR3 DNA, as far as it was read: TGTGCCAGCAGTGATTCACTGGGGAGCAACTATGCT.

Worth noting for this clone: Germline and genes here are mouse. The read terminates 4 residues before the CDR3 end, so the remaining end is supplied by the germline J gene. Other DNA sequences in this specimen translate into the identical CDR3. The V call is TRBV31, the J call TRBJ2-1, with 9 nucleotides matching TRBD1. V lost 2 bases, J lost 4 bases, and 0 bases stayed unmatched. This CDR3 has 13 amino acids. Germline CDR1 and CDR2: GKSSPN and SITVG. The CDR3 is CAWSGQGYAEQFF. CDR3 DNA, as far as it was read: TGTGCCTGGAGTGGACAGGGGTATGCT.

As for this clone: Germline and genes: mouse. The CDR3 is cut off 4 residues early in the read; its end comes from the germline J gene. This chain uses TRBV29 with TRBJ1-2, with D tentatively TRBD1 (6 bases). The CDR3 is 15 residues long. CDR1 is MSHET and CDR2 is SYDVDS in the germline V gene. V lost 2 bases and J 0 bases, leaving 10 bases between the germline ends. CDR3 bases read: TGTGCTAGCAGTTTAATTGGGACACCAAACTCC. Translated, it gives CASSLIGTPNS. The full-length CDR3 reads as CASSLIGTPNSDYTF.

This clone was found a few times. The listed genes are named as in mouse. The read ends 4 residues early relative to the CDR3; the germline J gene fills the gap. V is TRBV5 and J is TRBJ2-1; 10 bases are a match to TRBD2. Germline V gene data show CDR1 as LGHNA and CDR2 as YNLKQL (reference sequence). CDR3 length equals 17 residues. V lost 1 base and J lost 1; bases outside the gene matches: 4. The part of the CDR3 DNA that was read is TGTGCCAGCAGCCAAGTCCCTGGGGGGGCCAACTATGCT. This codes for CASSQVPGGANYA. The entire CDR3 protein reads CASSQVPGGANYAEQFF.

Ten or more counts support this clone. Gene labels here are mouse ones. The read gets to within 4 residues of the CDR3 end, and the germline J gene fills in the rest. Other DNA sequences in the same sample also yield this CDR3. The chain joins TRBV1 to TRBJ2-1, with D tentatively TRBD2 (7 bases). The CDR3 runs 15 residues. Per the germline V gene, CDR1 is NSQYPW and CDR2 is LRSPGD (reference sequence). V lost 0 bases and J lost 5, with 11 bases in between. The covered CDR3 bases are TGCACCTGCAGTGCAGATGGGGGGCGGGATGCT. Translating gives CTCSADGGRDA. The whole CDR3 is CTCSADGGRDAEQFF. Full variable domain (outside the CDR3, taken from reference TRBV1 and TRBJ2-1): VTLLEQNPRWRLVPRGQAVNLRCILKNSQYPWMSWYQQDLQKQLQWLFTLRSPGDKEVKSLPGADYLATRVTDTELRLQVANMSQGRTLYCTCSADGGRDAEQFFGPGTRLTVL.

This clone was observed a few times. The listed genes are named as in mouse. The read comes to an end 4 residues before the CDR3 does, leaving the germline J gene to fill in the end. J is TRBJ2-7 and V is TRBV1; D ambiguous. This CDR3 spans 15 amino acids. Trimming took 0 bases from V and 2 from J, leaving 11 bases between them. Germline CDR1 reads NSQYPW; CDR2 reads LRSPGD (reference sequence). CDR3 sequence reads: CTCSADPGDTYEQYF. The part of the CDR3 DNA that was read is TGCACCTGCAGTGCAGATCCAGGCGACACCTAT.

This clone turned up a few times. The gene symbols are mouse symbols. The read comes to an end 4 residues before the CDR3 does, leaving the germline J gene to fill in the end. The chain links TRBV13-2 to TRBJ2-3; 8 nucleotides agree with TRBD2. CDR3 size: 15 residues. Per the germline V gene, CDR1 is NNHNN and CDR2 is SYGAGS (reference sequence). J was trimmed by 4 bases and V by 0 bases; bases with no gene match: 4. CDR3 in amino acids: CASGDVRGGTETLYF. CDR3 DNA (partial): TGTGCCAGCGGTGATGTCCGGGGGGGCACAGAA.

This clone has only a few counts. Gene names and germline refer to mouse. With the read ending 3 residues before the CDR3 end, the germline J gene is used to fill in that end. The chain links TRBV5 to TRBJ1-6; D might be TRBD1 (5 bases). TRBJ1-6 belongs to the ORF category, with a function that is uncertain. Trimming cost V 4 bases and J 1 base, with 8 bases left between them. CDR1 and CDR2 from the germline V gene are LGHNA and YNLKQL (reference sequence). There are 15 residues in the CDR3. The part of the CDR3 DNA that was read is TGTGCCAGCAGCCCCGACAGATCCTATAATTCGCCC. Encoded protein: CASSPDRSYNSP. The CDR3 in its entirety is CASSPDRSYNSPLYF.

In its sample, this clone was seen many times. All gene names here are mouse names. The read halts 4 residues ahead of the CDR3 end, with the missing end drawn from the germline J gene. This chain connects TRBV13-1 to TRBJ2-2, with TRBD2 matching over 11 bases. Germline V gene sequence: CDR1 NSHNY, CDR2 SYGAGN. The length of the CDR3 is 14 residues. The V segment lost 6 bases and the J segment 3 bases; nucleotides outside the gene matches: 1. CDR3 sequence reads: CASNWGGDTGQLYF. Partial CDR3 DNA: TGTGCCAGCAACTGGGGGGGCGACACCGGG.

This clone has more than one count but fewer than ten. Gene names are mouse gene names. The CDR3 end lies 4 residues beyond the end of the read and is filled in from the germline J gene. This chain joins TRBV19 and TRBJ2-1; D gene ambiguous. Trimming left V 0 bases short and J 4 bases short, with 2 bases between. This CDR3 comprises 12 residues. CDR1 FNHDT and CDR2 SITEND come from the germline V gene (reference sequence). The CDR3 loop reads CASSIGYAEQFF. Partial CDR3 DNA: TGTGCCAGCAGTATAGGGTATGCT.